This entry concerns a single TCR beta chain. The sample originates from a study of blood T cell repertoires in COVID-19. The method was immunoSEQ multiplex PCR; TCRdb's version includes in-frame clones alone and lacks a portion of them. Seen here are under 85,000 clones, 84% observed once, and the top ten hold 3.5% to 4%. This CDR3 is built from 14 residues. V was clipped by 7 bases and J by 4 bases; unmatched bases: 3. Germline V gives CDR1 KGHDR, CDR2 SFDVKD. The receptor was derived from a man aged 50 or older with acute or convalescent COVID-19. V and J are TRBV24-1 and TRBJ2-1, with 10 bases matching TRBD1. The sequenced sample consisted of peripheral blood. The CDR3 sequence: CATSRTGGYNEQFF. CDR3 nucleotides: TGTGCCACCAGCCGGACAGGGGGTTACAATGAGCAGTTCTTC.